This entry is about one TCR beta chain. What it recognizes is unknown. TCRdb reprocessed the 5' RACE reads; each CDR3 protein has one entry and no DNA is given. The sample shows over 150,000 distinct CDR3 sequences, and under 3.5% sits with its ten largest clones. The germline CDR1 and CDR2 sequences are SGHTA and FQGNSA. The CDR3 contains 14 residues. This record comes from a study of monozygotic twins with inflammatory bowel disease. Study-wide points: Those with IBD had lower TCRbeta diversity (inverse Simpson) than their healthy co-twins did. Lower sharing of clonotypes with other individuals was seen in IBD patients than in healthy twins. This was most marked in patients showing signs of disease activity.

The clonotype was recovered from a human donor with ulcerative colitis or Crohn's disease, or a healthy co-twin of an affected twin (not recorded which). V gene TRBV7-2 combines with J gene TRBJ1-5; the D call from TCRdb, TRBD1, cannot be confirmed without DNA. The source material was blood. The CDR3 sequence: CASSHRAGNQPQHF. Full variable domain (remainder filled in from reference TRBV7-2 and TRBJ1-5): GAGVSQSPSNKVTEKGKDVELRCDPISGHTALYWYRQSLGQGLEFLIYFQGNSAPDKSGLPSDRFSAERTGGSVSTLTIQRTQQEDSAVYLCASSHRAGNQPQHFGDGTRLSIL.